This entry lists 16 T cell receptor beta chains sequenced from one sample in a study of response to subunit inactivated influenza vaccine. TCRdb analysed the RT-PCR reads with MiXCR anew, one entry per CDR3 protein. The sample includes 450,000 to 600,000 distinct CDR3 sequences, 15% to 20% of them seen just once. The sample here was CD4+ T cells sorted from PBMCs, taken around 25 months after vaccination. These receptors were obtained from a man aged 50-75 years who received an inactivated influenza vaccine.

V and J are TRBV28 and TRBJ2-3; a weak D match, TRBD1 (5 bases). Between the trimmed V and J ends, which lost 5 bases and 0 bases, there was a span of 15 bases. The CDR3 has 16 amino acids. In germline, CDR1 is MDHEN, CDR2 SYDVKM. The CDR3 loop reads CASSPPTAPSTDTQYF. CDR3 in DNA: TGTGCCAGCAGTCCTCCGACAGCCCCTAGCACAGATACGCAGTATTTT.

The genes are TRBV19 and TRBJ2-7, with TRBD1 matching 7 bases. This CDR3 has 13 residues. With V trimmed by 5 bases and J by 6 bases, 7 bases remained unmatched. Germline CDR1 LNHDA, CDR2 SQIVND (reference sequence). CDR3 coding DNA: TGTGCCAGTAGTCAAACAGGGGTTGGCGAGCAGTACTTC. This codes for CASSQTGVGEQYF.

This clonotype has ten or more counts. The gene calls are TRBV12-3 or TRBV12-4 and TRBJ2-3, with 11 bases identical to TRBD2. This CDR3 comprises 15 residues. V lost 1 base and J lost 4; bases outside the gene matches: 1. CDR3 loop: CASSLDSGGADTQYF. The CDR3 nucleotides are TGTGCCAGCAGTTTAGATAGCGGGGGGGCAGATACGCAGTATTTT.

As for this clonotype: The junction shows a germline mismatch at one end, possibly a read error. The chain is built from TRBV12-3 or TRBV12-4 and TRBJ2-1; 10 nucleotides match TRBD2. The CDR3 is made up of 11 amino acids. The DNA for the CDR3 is TGTGCCAGCAGCTCACTAGCGGGGTTAATCTTC. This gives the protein CASSSLAGLIF.

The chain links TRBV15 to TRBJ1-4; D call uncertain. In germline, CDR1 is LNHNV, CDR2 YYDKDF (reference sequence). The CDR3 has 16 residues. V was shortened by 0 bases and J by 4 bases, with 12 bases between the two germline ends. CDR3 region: CATSRDVSRFNEKLFF. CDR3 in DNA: TGTGCCACCAGCAGAGATGTCAGCCGGTTTAATGAAAAACTGTTTTTT.

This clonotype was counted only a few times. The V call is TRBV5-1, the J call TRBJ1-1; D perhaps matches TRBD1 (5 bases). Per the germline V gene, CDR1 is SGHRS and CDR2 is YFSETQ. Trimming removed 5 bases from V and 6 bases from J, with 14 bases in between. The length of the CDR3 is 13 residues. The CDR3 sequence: CASRMGVSAEAFF. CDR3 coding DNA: TGCGCCAGCAGGATGGGGGTGAGCGCTGAAGCTTTCTTT.

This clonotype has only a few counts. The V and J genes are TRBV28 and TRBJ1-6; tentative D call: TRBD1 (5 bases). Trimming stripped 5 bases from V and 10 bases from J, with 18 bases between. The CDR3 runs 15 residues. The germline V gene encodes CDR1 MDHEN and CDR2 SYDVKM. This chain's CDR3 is CASSTDSPYRSPLHF. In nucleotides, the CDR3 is TGTGCCAGCAGTACAGACAGTCCTTATAGGTCACCCCTCCACTTT. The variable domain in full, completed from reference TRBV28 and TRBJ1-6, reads DVKVTQSSRYLVKRTGEKVFLECVQDMDHENMFWYRQDPGLGLRLIYFSYDVKMKEKGDIPEGYSVSREKKERFSLILESASTNQTSMYLCASSTDSPYRSPLHFGNGTRLTVT.

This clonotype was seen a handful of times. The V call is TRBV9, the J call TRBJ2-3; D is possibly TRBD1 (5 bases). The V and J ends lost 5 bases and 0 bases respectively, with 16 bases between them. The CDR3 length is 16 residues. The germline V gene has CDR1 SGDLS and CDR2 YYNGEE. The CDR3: CASSSRQQPSTDTQYF. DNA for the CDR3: TGTGCCAGCAGTTCCCGACAGCAGCCTAGCACAGATACGCAGTATTTT.

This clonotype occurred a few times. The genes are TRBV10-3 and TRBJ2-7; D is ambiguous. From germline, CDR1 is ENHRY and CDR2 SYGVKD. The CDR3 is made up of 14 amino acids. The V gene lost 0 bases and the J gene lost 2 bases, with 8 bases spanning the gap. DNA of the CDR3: TGTGCCATCAGTGAGTCTACCAGGCCCTACGAGCAGTACTTC. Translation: CAISESTRPYEQYF.

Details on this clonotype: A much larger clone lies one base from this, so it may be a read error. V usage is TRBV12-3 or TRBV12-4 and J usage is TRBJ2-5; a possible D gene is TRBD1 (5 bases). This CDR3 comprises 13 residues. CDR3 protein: CARSFQGRETQYF. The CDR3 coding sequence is TGTGCCAGAAGTTTCCAGGGTCGGGAGACCCAGTACTTC.

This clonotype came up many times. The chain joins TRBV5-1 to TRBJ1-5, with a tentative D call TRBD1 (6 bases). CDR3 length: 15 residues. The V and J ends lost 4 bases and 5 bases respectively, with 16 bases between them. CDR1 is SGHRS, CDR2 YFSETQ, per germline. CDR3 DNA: TGCGCCAGCAGCCCCCGGGGGGGGGCCCATCAGCCCCAGCATTTT. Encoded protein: CASSPRGGAHQPQHF.

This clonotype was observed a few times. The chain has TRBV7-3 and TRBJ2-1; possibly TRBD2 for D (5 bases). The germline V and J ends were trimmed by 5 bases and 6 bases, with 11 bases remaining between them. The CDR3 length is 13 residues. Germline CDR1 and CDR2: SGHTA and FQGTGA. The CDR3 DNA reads TGTGCCAGCAGCACCGGACTGTCCAATGAGCAGTTCTTC. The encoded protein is CASSTGLSNEQFF.

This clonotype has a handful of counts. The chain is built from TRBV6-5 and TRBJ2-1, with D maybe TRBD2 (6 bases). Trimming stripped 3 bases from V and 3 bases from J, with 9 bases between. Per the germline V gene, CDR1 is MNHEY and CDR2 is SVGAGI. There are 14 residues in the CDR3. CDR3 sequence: CASSYGLNYNEQFF. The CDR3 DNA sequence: TGTGCCAGCAGTTATGGACTAAACTACAATGAGCAGTTCTTC.

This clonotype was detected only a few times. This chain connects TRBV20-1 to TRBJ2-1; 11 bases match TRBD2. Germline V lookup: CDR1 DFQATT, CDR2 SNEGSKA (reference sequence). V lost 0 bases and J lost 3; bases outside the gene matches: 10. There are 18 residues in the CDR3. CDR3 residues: CSARDPFSGGGGYNEQFF. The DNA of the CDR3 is TGCAGTGCTAGAGATCCCTTTAGCGGGGGGGGAGGCTACAATGAGCAGTTCTTC.

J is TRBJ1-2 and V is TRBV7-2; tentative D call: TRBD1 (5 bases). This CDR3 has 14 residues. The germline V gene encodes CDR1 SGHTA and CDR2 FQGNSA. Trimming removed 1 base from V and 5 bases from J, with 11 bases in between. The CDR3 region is CASSLDPGIYGYTF. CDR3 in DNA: TGTGCCAGCAGCTTAGATCCAGGGATATATGGCTACACCTTC.

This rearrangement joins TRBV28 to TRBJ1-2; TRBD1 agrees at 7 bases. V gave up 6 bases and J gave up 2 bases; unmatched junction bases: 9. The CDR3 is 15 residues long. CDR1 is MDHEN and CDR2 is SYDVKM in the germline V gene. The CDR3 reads CASSGGGRVNYGYTF. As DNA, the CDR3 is TGTGCCAGCAGCGGAGGGGGCAGGGTGAACTATGGCTACACCTTC.